The 32 T cell receptor beta chains reported below all come from one sample, sequenced in a study of blood T cells in healthy people across ages (dated by TCRdb to between 2014 and 2017). Library prep was done by 5' RACE. The sequencing machine was an Illumina HiSeq 2500. A second roughly 6 to 12 cycle PCR used a sample-barcoded 5' primer and a J-beta primer mix. TCRdb reran the public reads through fastp at Q25 and MiXCR, keeping productive beta chains. Rows with one shared CDR3 protein collapse into an entry with the most common genes and DNA. This sample lists hundreds of thousands of distinct CDR3 sequences; 22% were detected once. The ten most abundant clones make up roughly 22% of the sample. The sample taken for sequencing was blood. The receptors come from a man between 65 and 85 years old in good health.

The chain uses TRBV7-2 and TRBJ2-5; D ambiguous. CDR3 length: 12 residues. The V and J ends lost 1 base and 5 bases respectively, with 5 bases between them. Germline V CDR1 and CDR2: SGHTA, FQGNSA. In nucleotides, the CDR3 is TGTGCCAGCAGCTTAGTTTGGGAGACCCAGTACTTC. Amino acids: CASSLVWETQYF.

This clonotype occurred many times. The chain is built from TRBV7-8 and TRBJ1-2; D might be TRBD1 (6 bases). The germline CDR1 and CDR2 sequences are SGHVS and FQNEAQ. With 5 bases removed from V and 7 bases from J, the gap between germline ends came to 14 bases. The CDR3 loop spans 13 amino acids. CDR3 residues: CASSQTGPAGYTF. The CDR3, as DNA: TGTGCCAGCAGCCAAACAGGGCCGGCTGGCTACACCTTC.

Notes on this clonotype: This CDR3 fails to terminate in the conserved phenylalanine or tryptophan, so it likely reflects a read error. The J gene is TRBJ2-3, the V gene TRBV12-3 or TRBV12-4; no clear D gene. Trimming cost V 11 bases and J 1 base, with 13 bases left between them. CDR3 length: 13 residues. As DNA, the CDR3 is TGTGCCCCCCGGACGCTTGGCACAGATACGCAGTATTCC. Translation: CAPRTLGTDTQYS.

In this sample, this clonotype turned up a few times. The CDR3 DNA reads TGTGCCAGCACAGCGCGGGGGGATATGTGGGAGACCCAGTACTTC. It codes for CASTARGDMWETQYF. This chain links TRBV9 with TRBJ2-5, with TRBD2 matching 8 bases. Germline trimming cut 6 bases from V and 5 bases from J; bases unmatched to any gene: 12. There are 15 residues in the CDR3. Germline assignment: CDR1 SGDLS and CDR2 YYNGEE.

In its sample, this clonotype was seen a few times. V usage is TRBV4-3 and J usage is TRBJ1-2; D not certain. Germline V gene data show CDR1 as LGHNA and CDR2 as YSLEER. The CDR3 runs to 13 residues. Trimming removed 0 bases from V and 5 bases from J, with 7 bases in between. CDR3 in amino acids: CASSQDFEYGYTF. CDR3 coding DNA: TGCGCCAGCAGCCAAGATTTTGAGTATGGCTACACCTTC.

This clonotype came up a few times. V gene TRBV12-3 or TRBV12-4 combines with J gene TRBJ2-7; D is ambiguous. The CDR3 has 13 residues. V shed 5 bases and J shed 3 bases, with 11 bases lying between them. The DNA for the CDR3 is TGTGCCAGCAGTCCCACCTCGCGCTACGAGCAGTACGTC. Translating gives CASSPTSRYEQYV.

The chain recombines TRBV2 with TRBJ2-1; D uncertain. The CDR3 has 13 residues. Between the trimmed V and J ends, which lost 2 bases and 3 bases, there was a span of 5 bases. Germline V gene lookup returns CDR1 SNHLY and CDR2 FYNNEI. The CDR3 sequence is CASSEQFYNEQFF. The DNA for the CDR3 is TGTGCCAGCAGTGAACAATTCTACAATGAGCAGTTCTTC.

This sequence joins TRBV6-6 and TRBJ1-2; maybe TRBD1 (6 bases). CDR3 length: 12 amino acids. The germline V gene encodes CDR1 MNHNY and CDR2 SVGAGI (reference sequence). V gave up 5 bases and J gave up 3 bases, with 7 bases separating them. The CDR3 sequence is CASSEGDYGYTF. CDR3 in DNA: TGTGCCAGCAGTGAGGGGGACTATGGCTACACCTTC.

This clonotype has a count of ten or more. The genes are TRBV29-1 and TRBJ2-3; D is perhaps TRBD2 (7 bases). CDR3 length: 15 amino acids. Trimming shortened V by 3 bases and J by 6 bases, and 19 bases separated the two germline ends. The germline V gene has CDR1 SQVTM and CDR2 ANQGSEA. In DNA form, the CDR3 reads TGCAGCGTTGAGACGGGGGGCCCCGCACAGGATACGCAGTATTTT. Protein sequence: CSVETGGPAQDTQYF.

In this sample, this clonotype turned up a few times. V usage is TRBV9 and J usage is TRBJ2-5, with a tentative D call TRBD2 (6 bases). Looked up from germline, CDR1 is SGDLS and CDR2 is YYNGEE. The CDR3 covers 15 residues. V gave up 4 bases and J gave up 2 bases, with 15 bases separating them. CDR3 sequence (DNA): TGTGCCAGCAGCACATTAACCGGGACTCAAGAGACCCAGTACTTC. Its translation: CASSTLTGTQETQYF.

This clonotype was counted a single time. At one end the junction does not follow the germline gene, possibly because of a read error. The chain joins TRBV12-3 or TRBV12-4 to TRBJ2-3; 10 nucleotides match TRBD2. The CDR3 loop spans 15 amino acids. DNA for the CDR3: TGTGCCAGCAGGATACGACTAGCGGGCACAGATACGGAGTATTTT. Translating gives CASRIRLAGTDTEYF.

This clonotype was observed a few times. The chain recombines TRBV20-1 with TRBJ1-1; D ambiguous. With 3 bases removed from V and 1 base from J, the gap between germline ends came to 12 bases. Looked up from germline, CDR1 is DFQATT and CDR2 is SNEGSKA (reference sequence). CDR3 length: 14 residues. This CDR3 is CSARRGNKNTEAFF. As DNA, the CDR3 is TGCAGTGCTAGGCGCGGGAATAAGAACACTGAAGCTTTCTTT.

This chain uses TRBV20-1 with TRBJ1-1, with D perhaps TRBD1 (6 bases). Germline CDR1 and CDR2: DFQATT and SNEGSKA (reference sequence). The V and J ends lost 3 bases and 0 bases respectively, with 8 bases between them. This CDR3 has 13 amino acids. CDR3 protein: CSARGGMNTEAFF. The CDR3 DNA is TGCAGTGCTAGGGGGGGCATGAACACTGAAGCTTTCTTT.

This clonotype was seen only a few times. The chain's CDR3 is CASSSTGGRKNIQYF. DNA of the CDR3: TGTGCCAGCAGTTCTACAGGGGGGAGAAAAAACATTCAGTACTTC. The chain links TRBV12-3 or TRBV12-4 to TRBJ2-4; 8 positions agree with TRBD1. V lost 4 bases and J lost 4; bases outside the gene matches: 6. CDR3 length equals 15 residues.

J is TRBJ2-5 and V is TRBV7-9; 14 nucleotides line up with TRBD2. Matching the DNA end better, TRBJ2-1 makes the J call doubtful. The germline V gene encodes CDR1 SEHNR and CDR2 FQNEAQ (reference sequence). The CDR3 has 15 amino acids. CDR3 DNA sequence: TGTGCCAGCAGCCCTAGTGGGACTAGCGGGAGTGAGCAGTTCTTC. It encodes CASSPSGTSGSEQFF.

This clonotype came up a few times. The gene calls are TRBV7-2 and TRBJ2-1; 9 positions match TRBD1. The junction had 2 bases not matched to a gene; V was cut back by 5 bases and J by 6 bases. This CDR3 contains 13 residues. Germline values: CDR1 SGHTA, CDR2 FQGNSA. This CDR3 is CASSGTGFNEQFF. DNA for the CDR3: TGTGCCAGCAGCGGGACAGGGTTCAATGAGCAGTTCTTC.

This clonotype has at least ten counts. V gene TRBV3-1 combines with J gene TRBJ2-3, with TRBD1 identical over 9 bases. V trimming: 1 base; J trimming: 2 bases; junction bases outside the gene matches: 7. The CDR3 totals 17 residues. The germline gives CDR1 LGHDT, CDR2 YNNKEL (reference sequence). This CDR3 is CASSQVPGTGNTDTQYF. The CDR3 DNA reads TGTGCCAGCAGCCAAGTCCCAGGGACAGGGAACACAGATACGCAGTATTTT.

The chain recombines TRBV29-1 with TRBJ2-1; 8 nucleotides align to TRBD1. J was trimmed by 10 bases and V by 1 base; bases with no gene match: 3. Germline CDR1 SQVTM, CDR2 ANQGSEA. The CDR3 is 12 amino acids. The CDR3 sequence: CSVEGQGREQFF. CDR3 sequence (DNA): TGCAGCGTTGAAGGACAGGGGAGGGAGCAGTTCTTC.

This clonotype appeared a few times. The chain joins TRBV14 to TRBJ1-1; D unresolved. The CDR3 is 15 residues long. Trimming pared 0 bases from V and 1 base from J, leaving 9 bases between. CDR1 SGHDN and CDR2 FVKESK come from the germline V gene. The CDR3 DNA reads as TGTGCCAGCAGCCAAGATGCCGGGAAGAACACTGAAGCTTTCTTT. Residues: CASSQDAGKNTEAFF. Drawing the rest from reference TRBV14 and TRBJ1-1, the complete variable domain is EAGVTQFPSHSVIEKGQTVTLRCDPISGHDNLYWYRRVMGKEIKFLLHFVKESKQDESGMPNNRFLAERTGGTYSTLKVQPAELEDSGVYFCASSQDAGKNTEAFFGQGTRLTVV.

The chain combines TRBV29-1 with TRBJ1-2, with D perhaps TRBD1 (5 bases). This CDR3 region has 13 residues. Germline V gene lookup returns CDR1 SQVTM and CDR2 ANQGSEA. Trimming cost V 5 bases and J 1 base, with 11 bases left between them. The CDR3 sequence is CSVTQGSNYGYTF. CDR3 DNA: TGCAGCGTTACCCAGGGTAGTAACTATGGCTACACCTTC.

The chain has TRBV5-8 and TRBJ2-7; D remains unclear. The V end lost 0 bases, the J end lost 4 bases, and 11 bases lay between the germline ends. CDR3 length: 14 amino acids. CDR1 SGHTS and CDR2 YDEGEE come from the germline V gene. This chain's CDR3 is CASSLGDQGYEQYF. DNA of the CDR3: TGTGCCAGCAGCTTGGGTGACCAAGGATACGAGCAGTACTTC.

This clonotype appeared a few times. The chain links TRBV20-1 to TRBJ2-1; a possible D gene is TRBD2 (7 bases). This CDR3 is 15 amino acids long. Germline V CDR1 and CDR2: DFQATT, SNEGSKA (reference sequence). V lost 5 bases and J lost 7, with 21 bases in between. CDR3 amino acids: CSALVGEGGWNEQFF. The CDR3 DNA follows: TGCAGTGCTTTAGTGGGGGAGGGGGGGTGGAATGAGCAGTTCTTC.

This clonotype was found a few times. The V and J genes are TRBV2 and TRBJ2-3, with D maybe TRBD2 (6 bases). The CDR3 consists of 15 residues. Trimming removed 6 bases at V and 0 bases at J, with 13 bases between. In germline, CDR1 is SNHLY, CDR2 FYNNEI. CDR3 coding DNA: TGTGCCAGCAGGGGGGGAGACCTAAGCACAGATACGCAGTATTTT. Translating gives CASRGGDLSTDTQYF. The whole variable domain, remainder taken from reference TRBV2 and TRBJ2-3, is EPEVTQTPSHQVTQMGQEVILRCVPISNHLYFYWYRQILGQKVEFLVSFYNNEISEKSEIFDDQFSVERPDGSNFTLKIRSTKLEDSAMYFCASRGGDLSTDTQYFGPGTRLTVL.

This sequence joins TRBV6-5 and TRBJ2-1; 8 nucleotides agree with TRBD2. CDR1 MNHEY and CDR2 SVGAGI come from the germline V gene. V lost 7 bases and J lost 6; bases outside the gene matches: 14. There are 16 residues in the CDR3. The CDR3 protein is CASTPGGRILGNEQFF. CDR3 in DNA: TGTGCCAGCACCCCGGGGGGGCGCATTTTAGGCAATGAGCAGTTCTTC.

This sequence joins TRBV4-3 and TRBJ1-4; D gene ambiguous. V lost 3 bases to trimming and J lost 5 bases, with 7 bases between them. The CDR3 is 13 residues long. Germline loops: CDR1 LGHNA, CDR2 YSLEER. Written as DNA, the CDR3 is TGCGCCAGCAGCCACGCCCACAATGAAAAACTGTTTTTT. The encoded protein is CASSHAHNEKLFF.

The genes are TRBV6-2 or TRBV6-3 and TRBJ1-6; D unresolved. CDR3 length equals 13 residues. V was clipped by 6 bases and J by 9 bases, with 12 bases between them. Looked up from germline, CDR1 is MNHEY and CDR2 is SVGEGT. The CDR3 reads CASRIVVGSPLHF. The DNA for the CDR3 is TGTGCCAGCAGGATAGTCGTCGGTTCACCCCTCCACTTT.

This clonotype was counted between two and nine times. The V gene is TRBV9, the J gene TRBJ2-3; D is unclear. Germline V gene data show CDR1 as SGDLS and CDR2 as YYNGEE. The CDR3 covers 14 residues. V shed 3 bases and J shed 0 bases, with 8 bases lying between them. The CDR3 DNA sequence: TGTGCCAGCAGCGAGTACCAAAGCACAGATACGCAGTATTTT. Translated, it gives CASSEYQSTDTQYF.

About this clonotype: Mismatch with germline at one junction end may stem from a read error. The chain joins TRBV5-1 to TRBJ1-4, with D perhaps TRBD1 (5 bases). This CDR3 has 16 residues. Germline V gene sequence: CDR1 SGHRS, CDR2 YFSETQ. CDR3 sequence: CASSLESATANEQLFF. In DNA, the CDR3 is TGCGCCAGCAGCTTGGAAAGCGCGACAGCGAATGAACAACTGTTTTTT. The full variable domain, with the rest looked up from reference TRBV5-1 and TRBJ1-4, is KAGVTQTPRYLIKTRGQQVTLSCSPISGHRSVSWYQQTPGQGLQFLFEYFSETQRNKGNFPGRFSGRQFSNSRSEMNVSTLELGDSALYLCASSLESATANEQLFFGSGTQLSVL.

This clonotype was detected only a few times. The rearrangement joins TRBV20-1 to TRBJ1-5, with TRBD1 as a possible D gene (6 bases). The V and J ends lost 4 bases and 6 bases respectively, with 19 bases between them. Germline lookup yields CDR1 DFQATT and CDR2 SNEGSKA (reference sequence). This CDR3 region has 15 residues. CDR3 sequence: CSATPVRGVGQPQHF. DNA for the CDR3: TGCAGTGCTACCCCCGTCAGGGGAGTAGGTCAGCCCCAGCATTTT.

V is TRBV30 and J is TRBJ2-5; D gene ambiguous. V lost 3 bases and J lost 3, with 2 bases in between. The CDR3 spans 10 residues. The V gene's germline CDR1 is GTSNPN and CDR2 SVGIG (reference sequence). The CDR3, as DNA: TGTGCCTGGAGGGAAGAGACCCAGTACTTC. This encodes CAWREETQYF.

In its sample, this clonotype was seen once. The chain carries TRBV20-1 and TRBJ1-5; D perhaps matches TRBD1 (6 bases). V was clipped by 5 bases and J by 5 bases, with 13 bases between them. The V gene's germline CDR1 is DFQATT and CDR2 SNEGSKA (reference sequence). This CDR3 is built from 13 residues. CDR3 coding DNA: TGCAGTGCTCCCCAGGGGTTCCATCAGCCCCAGCATTTT. Protein sequence: CSAPQGFHQPQHF.

This clonotype was seen ten or more times. J is TRBJ2-1 and V is TRBV6-1, with 7 bases lining up with TRBD1. The CDR3 covers 15 residues. Germline CDR1 is MNHNS and CDR2 is SASEGT. With V trimmed by 7 bases and J by 0 bases, 6 bases remained unmatched. DNA of the CDR3: TGTGCCAGCAACCCCAGACAGGGCTCCTACAATGAGCAGTTCTTC. This codes for CASNPRQGSYNEQFF.